A selection of T cell receptor beta chains follows, all from one sample in a study of long-term antiretroviral therapy in people with HIV. The assay was immunoSEQ multiplex PCR, and TCRdb's table has in-frame clones only and misses some. The data contain 36,000 or so clones, over 75% of them singletons. Specimen: unsorted PBMCs, collected 0.6 years after starting antiretroviral therapy. The receptors originated from a man aged 18-30 years with HIV. CDR3s include the opening cysteine and the closing phenylalanine or tryptophan. D genes are given only for firm matches. Clone size is given for some rows only: seen once, a few or many times, or a class if the clone is expanded.

d_call clone_size j_call v_call cdr3_aa cdr3_nt
TRBD2 - TRBJ2-3 TRBV29-1 CSAGTSGTDTQYF TGCAGCGCCGGGACTAGCGGCACAGATACGCAGTATTTT
- - TRBJ1-1 TRBV9 CASSVGGSSANEAFF TGTGCCAGCAGCGTAGGAGGTTCGAGTGCGAATGAAGCTTTCTTT
- - TRBJ1-3 TRBV7-8 CASRDSGNTIYF TGTGCCAGCAGAGACTCTGGAAACACCATATATTTT
- - TRBJ1-1 TRBV29-1 CSVEGNTEAFF TGCAGCGTTGAAGGGAACACTGAAGCTTTCTTT
TRBD1 - TRBJ2-1 TRBV19 CASGGTGFRDEQFF TGTGCCAGTGGGGGGACAGGGTTTCGGGATGAGCAGTTCTTC
TRBD1 once TRBJ2-1 TRBV5-1 CASSLDRTGRYNEQFF TGCGCCAGCAGCTTGGACCGGACAGGGAGGTACAATGAGCAGTTCTTC
- - TRBJ1-2 TRBV27 CASRLLSSAGGYTF TGTGCCAGCAGATTGTTAAGCTCGGCTGGAGGCTACACCTTC
TRBD1 - TRBJ1-4 TRBV6-5 CASSYGDRLNEKLFF TGTGCCAGCAGTTACGGGGACAGGCTGAATGAAAAACTGTTTTTT
- - TRBJ2-6 TRBV5-5 CATKLNRVEAGANVLTF TGTGCCACCAAACTAAATAGGGTAGAAGCTGGGGCCAACGTCCTGACTTTC
TRBD1 - TRBJ1-4 TRBV7-2 CASSLHQIGQGGKLFF TGTGCCAGCAGCTTACACCAAATCGGACAGGGTGGAAAACTGTTTTTT
- - TRBJ1-5 TRBV5-8 CASSLGQAGLEPQHF TGTGCCAGCAGCTTGGGGCAGGCTGGTCTGGAGCCCCAGCATTTT